This T cell receptor beta chain was recovered during a study of cytomegalovirus exposure and HLA in healthy donors. With respect to this clone: Its specificity is unknown.

Study-wide findings and caveats: Donor immune exposure was known only as CMV serostatus.

Germline trimming cut 3 bases from V and 0 bases from J; bases unmatched to any gene: 7. The CDR3 is 16 amino acids. CDR1 is SGHRS, CDR2 YFSETQ, per germline. The PCR was carried out with 60 Vbeta primers and 13 Jbeta primers. Measured with immunoSEQ multiplex PCR; TCRdb has only the in-frame clones, and not every one. The sample includes 150,000 or so clones, around 67% seen only once; the top ten take approximately 1.8%. The V call is TRBV5-1, the J call TRBJ1-1; 8 bases map to TRBD1. Sequenced sample: PBMCs. The sequence was collected from a woman under 30 in good health and CMV-seronegative. The CDR3 sequence: CASSSRTGSVNTEAFF. CDR3 nucleotide sequence: TGCGCCAGCAGCTCCCGGACAGGGAGCGTGAACACTGAAGCTTTCTTT.